The rows below give T cell receptor beta chains drawn from one sample of a study of blood T cell repertoires in COVID-19. Using immunoSEQ multiplex PCR, the repertoire was profiled, and TCRdb retains in-frame clones only, with some absent. This table holds around 95,000 clones, about 80% found once. Sequencing was done on a sample of peripheral blood. The receptor set was obtained from a woman aged 70-85 years with acute or convalescent COVID-19. CDR3s include the opening cysteine and the closing phenylalanine or tryptophan. A D gene is named only where the DNA matches it firmly. Clone sizes are given selectively: once, few, many, or a class where the clone is expanded.

J	D	V	size	CDR3	DNA
TRBJ1-6	-	TRBV9	-	CASSVLNTNSPLHF	TGTGCCAGCAGCGTTTTGAACACTAATTCACCCCTCCACTTT
TRBJ1-5	TRBD1	TRBV16	-	CASSRTGANQPQHF	TGTGCCAGCAGCCGCACAGGGGCCAATCAGCCCCAGCATTTT
TRBJ1-1	TRBD1	TRBV19	-	CASNPFGQGNTEAFF	TGTGCCAGTAACCCGTTTGGACAGGGGAACACTGAAGCTTTCTTT
TRBJ1-5	TRBD1	TRBV28	-	CASRTGSRQPQHF	TGTGCCAGCAGGACAGGGTCCCGACAGCCCCAGCATTTT
TRBJ1-1	-	TRBV7-6	-	CASSLAGRGDTEAFF	TGTGCCAGCAGCTTAGCTGGGAGGGGGGACACTGAAGCTTTCTTT
TRBJ1-5	-	TRBV7-8	-	CASSPREQGGRNQPQHF	TGTGCCAGCAGCCCCCGGGAACAGGGTGGTCGCAATCAGCCCCAGCATTTT
TRBJ1-2	-	TRBV4-3	-	CASSTRGLLPYGYTF	TGCGCCAGCAGCACCAGAGGGCTACTTCCTTATGGCTACACCTTC
TRBJ1-5	-	TRBV7-8	-	CASSLVSTGIQPQHF	TGTGCCAGCAGCTTAGTATCAACAGGGATCCAGCCCCAGCATTTT
TRBJ1-2	-	TRBV20-1	-	CSARGGGGYTF	TGCAGTGCTAGGGGGGGTGGAGGCTACACCTTC
TRBJ1-3	-	TRBV5-6	-	CASSWGLGSGNTIYF	TGTGCCAGCAGCTGGGGGCTGGGATCTGGAAACACCATATATTTT
TRBJ1-5	-	TRBV10-1	-	CASKNGHQPQHF	TGCGCCAGCAAGAATGGCCATCAGCCCCAGCATTTT
TRBJ2-1	-	TRBV6-5	-	CASSYSPGDNEQFF	TGTGCCAGCAGTTACTCTCCAGGGGACAATGAGCAGTTCTTC
TRBJ1-2	-	TRBV11-2	-	CASTPQGPNGYTF	TGTGCCAGCACCCCTCAGGGGCCTAATGGCTACACCTTC
TRBJ2-5	-	TRBV7-2	-	CASILDRFQETQYF	TGTGCCAGCATTTTAGACAGATTCCAAGAGACCCAGTACTTC
TRBJ1-4	TRBD1	TRBV12-3/TRBV12-4	-	CASSSRQGLGLFF	TGTGCCAGCAGTTCCCGACAGGGCCTTGGACTGTTTTTT
TRBJ1-2	-	TRBV12-3/TRBV12-4	-	CASSLLSRGYTF	TGTGCCAGCAGTTTGTTGTCGAGGGGCTACACCTTC
TRBJ1-3	-	TRBV10-1	-	CASSEPRQLRNTIYF	TGCGCCAGCAGTGAGCCCCGACAGCTCCGAAACACCATATATTTT
TRBJ1-2	-	TRBV5-4	-	CASSLEQVNYGYTF	TGTGCCAGCAGCTTGGAACAGGTTAACTATGGCTACACCTTC
TRBJ2-1	TRBD1	TRBV7-3	-	CATSQGADNEQFF	TGTGCCACGAGCCAGGGGGCCGATAATGAGCAGTTCTTC
TRBJ2-2	TRBD2	TRBV2	-	CASSIAGAYTGELFF	TGTGCCAGCAGTATAGCGGGGGCCTACACCGGGGAGCTGTTTTTT
TRBJ1-2	-	TRBV6-5	-	CASARQSPAPGYTF	TGTGCCAGCGCTAGGCAGTCCCCCGCTCCGGGCTACACCTTC
TRBJ1-5	TRBD1	TRBV19	-	CASTRTGMYQPQHF	TGTGCCAGTACTCGGACAGGGATGTATCAGCCCCAGCATTTT
TRBJ1-1	TRBD1	TRBV27	-	CASSHTGGHTEAFF	TGTGCCAGCAGCCACACAGGGGGCCACACTGAAGCTTTCTTT
TRBJ1-6	-	TRBV7-2	-	CASSLNSLEPLHF	TGTGCCAGCAGCTTAAATTCGTTGGAGCCCCTCCACTTT
TRBJ1-3	-	TRBV12-5	-	CASGPSGGGNTIYF	TGTGCTAGTGGTCCCTCGGGGGGGGGAAACACCATATATTTT
TRBJ1-1	-	TRBV28	few	CASSLIYNTEAFF	TGTGCCAGCAGTTTAATCTATAACACTGAAGCTTTCTTT
TRBJ1-4	-	TRBV6-6	-	CASSSPRGVNEKLFF	TGTGCCAGCAGCAGTCCACGCGGGGTCAATGAAAAACTGTTTTTT
TRBJ1-5	-	TRBV4-1	-	CASSQELTGYQPQHF	TGCGCCAGCAGCCAAGAATTGACAGGCTATCAGCCCCAGCATTTT
TRBJ2-3	TRBD2	TRBV11-3	-	CASSFSGGVSDTQYF	TGTGCCAGCAGCTTTAGCGGGGGGGTGTCAGATACGCAGTATTTT
TRBJ2-5	-	TRBV9	-	CASSATGQETQYF	TGTGCCAGCAGCGCGACAGGCCAAGAGACCCAGTACTTC
TRBJ2-2	-	TRBV7-3	-	CASRLTENTGELFF	TGTGCCAGCAGGCTCACAGAGAACACCGGGGAGCTGTTTTTT
TRBJ1-6	TRBD1	TRBV4-2	few	CASSQLSDRTNSPLHF	TGTGCCAGCAGCCAACTCTCGGACAGGACAAATTCACCCCTCCACTTT
TRBJ1-2	TRBD1	TRBV6-5	-	CASLRTTGSYGYTF	TGTGCCAGCCTCCGTACGACAGGGTCCTATGGCTACACCTTC
TRBJ1-5	-	TRBV6-5	-	CATRQGSSNQPQHF	TGTGCTACCCGGCAGGGCAGTAGCAATCAGCCCCAGCATTTT
TRBJ2-3	TRBD2	TRBV7-2	-	CASSSGLRGTDTQYF	TGTGCCAGCAGCTCGGGACTAAGGGGAACAGATACGCAGTATTTT
TRBJ1-2	TRBD1	TRBV3-1/TRBV3-2	-	CASSPDRDYGYTF	TGTGCCAGCAGCCCCGACAGGGACTATGGCTACACCTTC
TRBJ2-3	TRBD1	TRBV9	-	CASSPGTARTSTDTQYF	TGTGCCAGCAGCCCCGGGACAGCTCGCACTAGCACAGATACGCAGTATTTT
TRBJ1-1	TRBD1	TRBV5-4	few	CASSGTGLTEAFF	TGTGCCAGCAGCGGGACAGGGCTCACTGAAGCTTTCTTT
TRBJ1-1	-	TRBV19	-	CASSMGQLNTEAFF	TGTGCCAGTAGTATGGGGCAGCTGAACACTGAAGCTTTCTTT
TRBJ1-6	-	TRBV14	-	CASSQVTGNSPLHF	TGTGCCAGCAGCCAAGTTACAGGGAATTCACCCCTCCACTTT
TRBJ1-2	TRBD1	TRBV3-1/TRBV3-2	-	CASSPPSPRLQGEDGYTF	TGTGCCAGCAGCCCCCCCAGCCCACGATTACAGGGGGAAGATGGCTACACCTTC
TRBJ2-1	-	TRBV5-1	-	CASSLDGGYNEQFF	TGCGCCAGCAGCTTGGATGGGGGGTACAATGAGCAGTTCTTC
TRBJ1-4	TRBD1	TRBV4-1	once	CASSHKTGGAGEKLFF	TGCGCCAGCAGCCATAAGACAGGGGGCGCTGGGGAAAAACTGTTTTTT
TRBJ1-1	-	TRBV21-1	-	CASNYRENDEAFF	TGTGCCAGCAACTACAGGGAGAATGATGAAGCTTTCTTT
TRBJ2-5	TRBD1	TRBV6-6	-	CASSTGQGETQYF	TGTGCCAGCAGTACGGGACAGGGTGAGACCCAGTACTTC
TRBJ1-3	-	TRBV5-1	-	CASSLDISGNTIYF	TGCGCCAGCAGCCTGGACATCTCTGGAAACACCATATATTTT
TRBJ1-1	TRBD1	TRBV12-5	-	CASGAQGANTEAFF	TGTGCTAGTGGAGCTCAGGGGGCAAACACTGAAGCTTTCTTT
TRBJ1-6	-	TRBV27	-	CASRGRRDYGSPLHF	TGTGCCTCACGCGGGAGACGGGACTACGGTTCACCCCTCCACTTT